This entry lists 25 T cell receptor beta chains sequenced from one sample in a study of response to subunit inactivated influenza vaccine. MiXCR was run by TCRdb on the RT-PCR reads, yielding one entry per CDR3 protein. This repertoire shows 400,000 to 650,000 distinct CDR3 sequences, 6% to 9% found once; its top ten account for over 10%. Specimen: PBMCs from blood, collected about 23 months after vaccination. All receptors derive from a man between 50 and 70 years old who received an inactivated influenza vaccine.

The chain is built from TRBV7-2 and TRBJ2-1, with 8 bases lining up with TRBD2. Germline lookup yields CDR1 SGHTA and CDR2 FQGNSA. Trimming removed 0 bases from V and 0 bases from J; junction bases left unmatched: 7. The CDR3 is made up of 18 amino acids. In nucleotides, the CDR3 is TGTGCCAGCAGCTTAGCAGGGAGCGGGAGATACTCCTACAATGAGCAGTTCTTC. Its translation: CASSLAGSGRYSYNEQFF.

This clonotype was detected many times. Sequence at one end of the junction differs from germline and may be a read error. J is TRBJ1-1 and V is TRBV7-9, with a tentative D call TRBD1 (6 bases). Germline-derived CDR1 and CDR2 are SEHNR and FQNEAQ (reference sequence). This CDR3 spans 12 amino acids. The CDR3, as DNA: TGCGCCAGCAGCTTGGGACAAGGTGAAGCTTTCTTT. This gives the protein CASSLGQGEAFF. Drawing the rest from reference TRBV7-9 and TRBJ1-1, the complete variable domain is DTGVSQNPRHKITKRGQNVTFRCDPISEHNRLYWYRQTLGQGPEFLTYFQNEAQLEKSRLLSDRFSAERPKGSFSTLEIQRTEQGDSAMYLCASSLGQGEAFFGQGTRLTVV.

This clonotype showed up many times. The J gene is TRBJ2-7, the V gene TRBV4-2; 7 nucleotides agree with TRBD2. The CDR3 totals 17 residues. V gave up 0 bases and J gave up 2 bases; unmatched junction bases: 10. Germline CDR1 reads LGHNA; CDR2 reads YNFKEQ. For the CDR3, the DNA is TGTGCCAGCAGCCAAGATTTCCGGCTAGCGGAGGCCTACGAGCAGTACTTC. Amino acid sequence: CASSQDFRLAEAYEQYF.

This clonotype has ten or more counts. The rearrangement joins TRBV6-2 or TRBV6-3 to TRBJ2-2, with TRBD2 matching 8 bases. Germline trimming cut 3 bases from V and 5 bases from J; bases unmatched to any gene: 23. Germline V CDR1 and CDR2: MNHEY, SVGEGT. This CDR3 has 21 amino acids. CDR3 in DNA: TGTGCCAGCAGTTATATCTCGGCAGTACTAGCGGCTTATTATAGGACCGGGGAGCTGTTTTTT. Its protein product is CASSYISAVLAAYYRTGELFF.

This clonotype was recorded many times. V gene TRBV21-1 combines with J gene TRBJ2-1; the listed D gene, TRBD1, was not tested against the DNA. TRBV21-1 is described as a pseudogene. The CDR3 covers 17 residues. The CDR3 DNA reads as TGTGCCAGCAGCAATCATCCGGGACAAACTACAACCGATGAGCAGTTCTTC. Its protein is CASSNHPGQTTTDEQFF.

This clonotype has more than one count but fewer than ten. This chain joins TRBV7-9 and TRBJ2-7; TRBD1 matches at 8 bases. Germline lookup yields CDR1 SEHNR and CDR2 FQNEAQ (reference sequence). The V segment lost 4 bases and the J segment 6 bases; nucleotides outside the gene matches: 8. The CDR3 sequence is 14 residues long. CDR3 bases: TGTGCCAGCAGCTGGGACAGGCGGCAAGGCGAGCAGTACTTC. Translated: CASSWDRRQGEQYF.

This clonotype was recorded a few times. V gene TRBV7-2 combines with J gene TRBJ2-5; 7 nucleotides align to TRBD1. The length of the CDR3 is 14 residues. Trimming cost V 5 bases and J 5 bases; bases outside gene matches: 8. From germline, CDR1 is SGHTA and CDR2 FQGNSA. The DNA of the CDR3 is TGTGCCAGCAGCCGAGGACAGGTCAAGGAGACCCAGTACTTC. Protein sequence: CASSRGQVKETQYF.

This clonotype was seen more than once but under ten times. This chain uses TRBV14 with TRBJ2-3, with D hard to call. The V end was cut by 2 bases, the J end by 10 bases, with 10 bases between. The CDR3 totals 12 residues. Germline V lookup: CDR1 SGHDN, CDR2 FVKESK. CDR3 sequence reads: CASSQQGTSQYF. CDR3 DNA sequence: TGTGCCAGCAGCCAACAAGGAACCTCGCAGTATTTT.

The CDR3 sequence is CASSPGGSYSNQPQHF. In DNA, the CDR3 is TGTGCCAGTAGTCCAGGGGGCTCCTATAGCAATCAGCCCCAGCATTTT. The chain employs TRBV19 and TRBJ1-5, with 8 bases lining up with TRBD1. Germline CDR1 LNHDA, CDR2 SQIVND (reference sequence). Trimming at V came to 5 bases and at J to 0 bases, leaving 6 bases not matched to a gene. The CDR3 is 16 residues long. Full variable domain (outside the CDR3, taken from reference TRBV19 and TRBJ1-5): DGGITQSPKYLFRKEGQNVTLSCEQNLNHDAMYWYRQDPGQGLRLIYYSQIVNDFQKGDIAEGYSVSREKKESFPLTVTSAQKNPTAFYLCASSPGGSYSNQPQHFGDGTRLSIL.

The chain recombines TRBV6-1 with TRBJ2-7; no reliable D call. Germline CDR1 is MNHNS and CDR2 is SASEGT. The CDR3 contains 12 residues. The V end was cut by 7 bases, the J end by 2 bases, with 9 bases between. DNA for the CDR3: TGTGCCAGCATCAGCTCAACCTACGAGCAGTACTTC. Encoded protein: CASISSTYEQYF.

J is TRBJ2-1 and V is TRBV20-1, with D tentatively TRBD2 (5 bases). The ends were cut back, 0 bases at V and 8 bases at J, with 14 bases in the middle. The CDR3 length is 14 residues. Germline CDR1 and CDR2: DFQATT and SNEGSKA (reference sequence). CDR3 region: CSARDQLGGHEQFF. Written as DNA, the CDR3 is TGCAGTGCTAGAGACCAACTAGGCGGGCATGAGCAGTTCTTC.

The CDR3 sequence is CASTYTGQSWDYGYTF. The CDR3, as DNA: TGTGCCAGCACCTACACCGGACAGAGTTGGGACTATGGCTACACCTTC. This chain connects TRBV6-2 or TRBV6-3 to TRBJ1-2, with D maybe TRBD1 (6 bases). This CDR3 contains 16 residues. Trimming pared 7 bases from V and 3 bases from J, leaving 21 bases between. Germline values: CDR1 MNHEY, CDR2 SVGEGT.

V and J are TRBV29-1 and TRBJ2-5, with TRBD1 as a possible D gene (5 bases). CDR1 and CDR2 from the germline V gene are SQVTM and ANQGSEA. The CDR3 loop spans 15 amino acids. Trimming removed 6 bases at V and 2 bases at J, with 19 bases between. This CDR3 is CSVDKPDTEQETQYF. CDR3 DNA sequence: TGCAGCGTAGATAAACCGGACACCGAACAAGAGACCCAGTACTTC.

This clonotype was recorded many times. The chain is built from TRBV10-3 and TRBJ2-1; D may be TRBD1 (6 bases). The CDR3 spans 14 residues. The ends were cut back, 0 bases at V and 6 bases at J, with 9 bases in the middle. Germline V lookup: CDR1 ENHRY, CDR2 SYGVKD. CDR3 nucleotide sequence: TGTGCCATCAGTGAGTCGTCAGGGGCCAATGAGCAGTTCTTC. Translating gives CAISESSGANEQFF.

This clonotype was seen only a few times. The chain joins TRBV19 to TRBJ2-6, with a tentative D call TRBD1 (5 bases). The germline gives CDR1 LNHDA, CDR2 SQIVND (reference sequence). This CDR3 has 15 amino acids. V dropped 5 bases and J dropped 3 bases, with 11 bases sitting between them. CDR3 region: CASSYQGFGANVLTF. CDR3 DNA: TGTGCCAGTAGTTACCAGGGTTTTGGGGCCAACGTCCTGACTTTC.

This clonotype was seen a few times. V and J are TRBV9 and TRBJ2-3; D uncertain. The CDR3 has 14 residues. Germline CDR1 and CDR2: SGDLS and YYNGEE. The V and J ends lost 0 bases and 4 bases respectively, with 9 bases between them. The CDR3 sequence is CASSVGVASDTQYF. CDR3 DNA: TGTGCCAGCAGCGTAGGGGTAGCCTCAGATACGCAGTATTTT.

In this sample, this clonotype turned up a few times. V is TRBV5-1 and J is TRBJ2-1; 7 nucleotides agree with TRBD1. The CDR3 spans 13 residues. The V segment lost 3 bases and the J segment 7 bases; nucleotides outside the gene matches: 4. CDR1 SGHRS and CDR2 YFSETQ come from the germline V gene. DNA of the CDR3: TGCGCCAGCAGCTATGGGACAGCTAATGAGCAGTTCTTC. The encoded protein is CASSYGTANEQFF.

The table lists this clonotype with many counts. This CDR3 is CASSSVGDGYTF. For the CDR3, the DNA is TGTGCCAGCAGCTCAGTTGGGGATGGCTACACCTTC. The rearrangement links TRBV7-9 to TRBJ1-2; unclear D gene. Looked up from germline, CDR1 is SEHNR and CDR2 is FQNEAQ (reference sequence). The V and J ends lost 4 bases and 6 bases respectively, with 9 bases between them. The CDR3 consists of 12 residues. Combining the CDR3 with reference TRBV7-9 and TRBJ1-2 gives the whole variable domain DTGVSQNPRHKITKRGQNVTFRCDPISEHNRLYWYRQTLGQGPEFLTYFQNEAQLEKSRLLSDRFSAERPKGSFSTLEIQRTEQGDSAMYLCASSSVGDGYTFGSGTRLTVV.

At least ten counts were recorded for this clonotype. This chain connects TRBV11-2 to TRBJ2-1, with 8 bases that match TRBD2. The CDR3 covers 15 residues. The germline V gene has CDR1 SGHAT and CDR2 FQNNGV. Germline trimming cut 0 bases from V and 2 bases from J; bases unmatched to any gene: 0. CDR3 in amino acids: CASSLEAGAYNEQFF. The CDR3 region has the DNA TGTGCCAGCAGCTTAGAAGCGGGGGCCTACAATGAGCAGTTCTTC. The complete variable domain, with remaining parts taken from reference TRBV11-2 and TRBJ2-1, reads EAGVAQSPRYKIIEKRQSVAFWCNPISGHATLYWYQQILGQGPKLLIQFQNNGVVDDSQLPKDRFSAERLKGVDSTLKIQPAKLEDSAVYLCASSLEAGAYNEQFFGPGTRLTVL.

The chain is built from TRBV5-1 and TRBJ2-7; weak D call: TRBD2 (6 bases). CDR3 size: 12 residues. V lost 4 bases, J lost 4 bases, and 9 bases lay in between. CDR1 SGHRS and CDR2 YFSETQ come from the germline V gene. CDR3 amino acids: CASSVGGYEQYF. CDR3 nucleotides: TGCGCCAGCAGCGTCGGGGGATACGAGCAGTACTTC.

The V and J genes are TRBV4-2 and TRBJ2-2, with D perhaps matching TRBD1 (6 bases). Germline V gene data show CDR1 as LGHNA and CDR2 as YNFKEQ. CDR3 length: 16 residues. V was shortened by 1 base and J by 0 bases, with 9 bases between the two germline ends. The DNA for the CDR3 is TGTGCCAGCAGCCAAGGATGGGGGCCGAACACCGGGGAGCTGTTTTTT. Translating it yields CASSQGWGPNTGELFF.

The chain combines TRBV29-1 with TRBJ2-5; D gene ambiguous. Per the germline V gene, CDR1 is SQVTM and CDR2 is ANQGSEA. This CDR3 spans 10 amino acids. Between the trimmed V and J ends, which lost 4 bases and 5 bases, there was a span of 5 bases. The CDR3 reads CSVVLETQYF. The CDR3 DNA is TGCAGCGTTGTTCTTGAGACCCAGTACTTC. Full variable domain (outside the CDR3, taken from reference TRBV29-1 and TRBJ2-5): SAVISQKPSRDICQRGTSLTIQCQVDSQVTMMFWYRQQPGQSLTLIATANQGSEATYESGFVIDKFPISRPNLTFSTLTVSNMSPEDSSIYLCSVVLETQYFGPGTRLLVL.

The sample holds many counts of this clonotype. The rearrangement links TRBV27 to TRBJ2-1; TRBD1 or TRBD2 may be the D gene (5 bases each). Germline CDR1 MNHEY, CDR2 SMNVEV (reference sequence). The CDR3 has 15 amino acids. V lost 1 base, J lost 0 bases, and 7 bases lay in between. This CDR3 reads CASSLWGSSYNEQFF. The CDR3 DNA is TGTGCCAGCAGTTTATGGGGGAGCTCCTACAATGAGCAGTTCTTC.

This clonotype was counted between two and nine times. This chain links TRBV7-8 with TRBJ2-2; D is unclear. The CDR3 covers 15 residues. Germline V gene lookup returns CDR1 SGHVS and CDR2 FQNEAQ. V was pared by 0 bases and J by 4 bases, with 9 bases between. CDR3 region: CASSLATWRTGELFF. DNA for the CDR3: TGTGCCAGCAGCTTAGCGACATGGCGCACCGGGGAGCTGTTTTTT.

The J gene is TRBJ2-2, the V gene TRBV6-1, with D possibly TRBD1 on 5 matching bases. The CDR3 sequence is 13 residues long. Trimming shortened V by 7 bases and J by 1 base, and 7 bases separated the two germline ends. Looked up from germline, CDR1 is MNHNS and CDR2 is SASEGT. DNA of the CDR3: TGTGCCAGCACCGACAGGAACACCGGGGAGCTGTTTTTT. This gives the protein CASTDRNTGELFF.